The clone carrying this TCR beta chain has a single count. This specimen belongs to a study of CD8 T cells in Susac syndrome. The sequenced target, TCR beta, came from blood CD8+ and CD4+ T cells. TEMRA cells were FACS-enriched, unlike CD8+ and CD4+ T cells, which were negatively isolated. cDNA came from 0.5 to 1 ug RNA primed by random hexamers. TCRdb re-derived calls from the immunoSEQ multiplex PCR reads in MiXCR, one entry per CDR3 protein. The data contain over 95,000 distinct CDR3 sequences, around 90% of them singletons. The CDR3 has 13 residues. Trimming at V came to 6 bases and at J to 7 bases, leaving 6 bases not matched to a gene. Germline V gene data show CDR1 as DFQATT and CDR2 as SNEGSKA (reference sequence).

The specimen sequenced was CD4+ T cells from PBMCs. This sequence originates from a human donor in good health. The chain couples TRBV20-1 to TRBJ2-1; TRBD2 matches at 10 bases. CDR3 sequence: CSAEREGRNEQFF. The CDR3 coding sequence is TGCAGTGCCGAGCGGGAGGGCCGGAATGAGCAGTTCTTC.